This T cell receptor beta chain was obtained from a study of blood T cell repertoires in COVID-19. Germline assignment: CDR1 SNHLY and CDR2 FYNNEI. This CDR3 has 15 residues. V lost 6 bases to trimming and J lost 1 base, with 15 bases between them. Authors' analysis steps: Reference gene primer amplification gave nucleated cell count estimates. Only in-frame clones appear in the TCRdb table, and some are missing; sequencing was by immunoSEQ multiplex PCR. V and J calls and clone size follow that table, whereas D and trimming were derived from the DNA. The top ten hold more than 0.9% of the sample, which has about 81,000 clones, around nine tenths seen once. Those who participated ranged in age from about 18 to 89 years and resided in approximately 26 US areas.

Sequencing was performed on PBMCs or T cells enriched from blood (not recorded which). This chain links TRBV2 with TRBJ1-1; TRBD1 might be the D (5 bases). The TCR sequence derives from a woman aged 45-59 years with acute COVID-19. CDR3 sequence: CASSASRGANTEAFF. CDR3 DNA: TGTGCCAGCAGCGCCTCGCGGGGCGCGAACACTGAAGCTTTCTTT.